One sample yielded the 5 T cell receptor beta chains listed below, sequenced in a study of shared clonotypes between healthy human individuals. The data were produced by immunoSEQ multiplex PCR, yet TCRdb's version contains in-frame clones alone and is incomplete. This sample has around 2.5 million clones; roughly 93% occur once, and the top ten carry approximately 0.35%. Sequencing used naive CD4+ T cells from PBMCs. Subset here: CD45RA+ positively selected. Receptor source: a young man in good health. Some clones in this sample may be carry-over from other donors' samples.

The CDR3 coding sequence is TGTGCCAGCAGCGTAGAGGGGGGGCACATCCAGACCCAGTACTTC. Translating it yields CASSVEGGHIQTQYF. This chain links TRBV9 with TRBJ2-5; possibly TRBD2 for D (7 bases). The CDR3 covers 15 residues. Germline lookup yields CDR1 SGDLS and CDR2 YYNGEE. V dropped 0 bases and J dropped 6 bases, with 15 bases sitting between them.

This chain joins TRBV27 and TRBJ2-3; 7 nucleotides align to TRBD2. CDR1 is MNHEY and CDR2 is SMNVEV in the germline V gene (reference sequence). The CDR3 is 16 residues long. Trimming at V came to 6 bases and at J to 4 bases, leaving 13 bases not matched to a gene. The DNA of the CDR3 is TGTGCCAGCAGGCCCCTAGCGGCGCCCCCCCCAGATACGCAGTATTTT. Its translation: CASRPLAAPPPDTQYF.

The CDR3 sequence: CAWSVSINQPQHF. In nucleotides, the CDR3 is TGTGCCTGGAGTGTTTCAATCAATCAGCCCCAGCATTTT. The J gene is TRBJ1-5, the V gene TRBV30; D gene uncertain. CDR3 length equals 13 residues. Germline CDR1 GTSNPN, CDR2 SVGIG (reference sequence). The V end lost 0 bases, the J end lost 3 bases, and 6 bases lay between the germline ends.

The rearrangement uses TRBV29-1 and TRBJ2-2, with D unresolved. This CDR3 comprises 11 residues. Between the trimmed V and J ends, which lost 7 bases and 5 bases, there was a span of 8 bases. Per germline, CDR1 SQVTM and CDR2 ANQGSEA. The CDR3 region has the DNA TGCAGCGCCCAGAATACCGGGGAGCTGTTTTTT. Translated: CSAQNTGELFF.

This sequence joins TRBV18 and TRBJ2-7, with 10 bases aligning to TRBD1. The CDR3 extends over 17 amino acids. The V gene's germline CDR1 is KGHSH and CDR2 LQKENI. V lost 0 bases, J lost 3 bases, and 8 bases stayed unmatched. This chain's CDR3 is CASSPPDKRTGGYEQYF. CDR3 DNA: TGTGCCAGCTCACCACCGGACAAACGGACAGGGGGCTACGAGCAGTACTTC.